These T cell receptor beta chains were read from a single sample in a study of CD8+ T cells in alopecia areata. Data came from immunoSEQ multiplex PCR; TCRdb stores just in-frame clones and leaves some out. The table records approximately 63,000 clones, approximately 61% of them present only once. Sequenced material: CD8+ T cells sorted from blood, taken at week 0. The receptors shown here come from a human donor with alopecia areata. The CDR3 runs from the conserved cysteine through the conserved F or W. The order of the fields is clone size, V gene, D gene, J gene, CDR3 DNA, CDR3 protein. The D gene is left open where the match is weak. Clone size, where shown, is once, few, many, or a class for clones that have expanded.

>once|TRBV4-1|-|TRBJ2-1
TGCGCCAGCAGGTACCGGGACAACTCCTACAATGAGCAGTTCTTC
CASRYRDNSYNEQFF
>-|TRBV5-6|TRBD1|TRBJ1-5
TGTGCCAGCAGCTTCACAGGGGGTCCGCCCCAGCATTTT
CASSFTGGPPQHF
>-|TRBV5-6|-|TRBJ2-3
TGTGCCAGCGGGACTTTCCAGGGAGCTAGCACAGATACGCAGTATTTT
CASGTFQGASTDTQYF
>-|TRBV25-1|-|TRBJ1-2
TGTGCCAGCAGTGAAAATAGTGGCTACACCTTC
CASSENSGYTF
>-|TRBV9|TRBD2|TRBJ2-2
TGTGCCAGCAGCGTAGCTAGCGGGGGCACCGGGGAGCTGTTTTTT
CASSVASGGTGELFF
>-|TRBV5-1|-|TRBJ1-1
TGCGCCAGCAGACCTGACGTCGGGAACACTGAAGCTTTCTTT
CASRPDVGNTEAFF
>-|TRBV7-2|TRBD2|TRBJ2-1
TGTGCCAGCAGCTTACTAGCGGATATCTACAATGAGCAGTTCTTC
CASSLLADIYNEQFF
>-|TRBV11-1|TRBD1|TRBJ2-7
TGTGCCAGCAGCCCGAGAATGACAGGGGGCTACGAGCAGTACTTC
CASSPRMTGGYEQYF
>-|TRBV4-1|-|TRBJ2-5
TGCGCCAGCAGCCCAGTGGGAAACTTCCAAATTGGAGAGACCCAGTACTTC
CASSPVGNFQIGETQYF
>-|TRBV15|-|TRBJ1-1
TGTGCCACCAGCAGAGATGAGAGTTACACTGAAGCTTTCTTT
CATSRDESYTEAFF
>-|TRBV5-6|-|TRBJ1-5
TGTGCCAGCAGCATCGGGGTCAATCAGCCCCAGCATTTT
CASSIGVNQPQHF
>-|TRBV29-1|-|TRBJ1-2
TGCAGCGGCCGTCTAGCCGGGGATTATGGCTACACCTTC
CSGRLAGDYGYTF